This is a list of T cell receptor beta chains from one sample in a study of beta chain features in type 1 diabetes. Profiled with immunoSEQ multiplex PCR; TCRdb holds only in-frame clones, not every one. The sample includes 35,000 to 45,000 clones, about 68% of them seen just once. Material for sequencing was Tregs from blood. The receptors here all came from a man aged 25 to 40 with type 1 diabetes. Some clones in this sample may be carry-over from other donors' samples. CDR3s include the opening cysteine and the closing phenylalanine or tryptophan. The D gene is left open where the match is weak. Size values are once, few and many counts, or a class for expanded clones, and some rows have none.

V	D	size	J	DNA	CDR3
TRBV18	.	.	TRBJ2-1	TGTGCCAGCTCACCGGGCGGGGTCGATGAGCAGTTCTTC	CASSPGGVDEQFF
TRBV5-1	TRBD2	.	TRBJ2-1	TGCGCCAGCAGCTCCCCTAGCGGCTACAATGAGCAGTTCTTC	CASSSPSGYNEQFF
TRBV6-1	TRBD1	.	TRBJ1-4	TGTGCCAGCAGCCGACAGGGTGGGGAAAAACTGTTTTTT	CASSRQGGEKLFF
TRBV2	.	once	TRBJ1-5	TGTGCCAGCAGTGAAGGGGCAGCCTATAGCAATCAGCCCCAGCATTTT	CASSEGAAYSNQPQHF
TRBV9	.	once	TRBJ1-5	TGTGCCAGCAGCCCTGGAATCGACAGCTTTCATAGCAATCAGCCCCAGCATTTT	CASSPGIDSFHSNQPQHF
TRBV6-5	.	once	TRBJ2-3	TGTGCCAGCAGTTACTCGGAGCGCAGCACAGATACGCAGTATTTT	CASSYSERSTDTQYF
TRBV5-1	.	.	TRBJ2-7	TGCGCCAGCAGCGGGGGGAGGAACGAGCAGTACTTC	CASSGGRNEQYF
TRBV30	.	.	TRBJ1-5	TGTGCCTGGAGTCCTCAGCGGTCGGTGATTGGTCAGCCCCAGCATTTT	CAWSPQRSVIGQPQHF
TRBV27	.	.	TRBJ2-1	TGTGCCAGCAGTCAAAGACCTCAGGGGCCCAGGTCCTACAATGAGCAGTTCTTC	CASSQRPQGPRSYNEQFF
TRBV4-2	TRBD2	.	TRBJ2-1	TGTGCCAGCAGCCAAGTTCCAGCGGGGGGCCGTGAGCAGTTCTTC	CASSQVPAGGREQFF
TRBV5-1	TRBD1	.	TRBJ1-1	TGCGCCAGCAGCTTGGGACAGGGACCCTTGAACACTGAAGCTTTCTTT	CASSLGQGPLNTEAFF
TRBV28	TRBD2	few	TRBJ2-4	TGTGCCAGCAGTCCCGCGGGGAGGGGACGAGCCAAAAACATTCAGTACTTC	CASSPAGRGRAKNIQYF
TRBV7-2	.	.	TRBJ2-5	TGTGCCAGCAGCCCCCGGACTGAGTACCAAGAGACCCAGTACTTC	CASSPRTEYQETQYF
TRBV27	TRBD2	.	TRBJ2-1	TGTGCCAGCAGTAGCGGGGGTCTCAATGAGCAGTTCTTC	CASSSGGLNEQFF
TRBV2	.	.	TRBJ2-3	TGTGCCAGCAGGGACATGACGGGCACAGATACGCAGTATTTT	CASRDMTGTDTQYF
TRBV18	.	.	TRBJ1-6	TGTGCCAGCTCACCACGGGCCGGAAATTCACCCCTCCACTTT	CASSPRAGNSPLHF
TRBV5-6	TRBD2	.	TRBJ2-1	TGTGCCAGCAGCCCTGGGGGGGTCCCCCTCTACAATGAGCAGTTCTTC	CASSPGGVPLYNEQFF
TRBV7-2	.	.	TRBJ1-1	TGTGCCAGCAGCCTAGTCCCGGGCACTGAAGCTTTCTTT	CASSLVPGTEAFF
TRBV7-9	TRBD1	.	TRBJ1-1	TGTGCCAGCAGCTTAGCTGAGACAGGGGGCACTGAAGCTTTCTTT	CASSLAETGGTEAFF
TRBV4-2	TRBD2	.	TRBJ2-7	TGTGCCAGCAGCCAGACTAGCGCAAATATGGCCTACGAGCAGTACTTC	CASSQTSANMAYEQYF
TRBV6-1	.	.	TRBJ1-5	TGTGCCAGCAGCGGACAGCCCAATCAGCCCCAGCATTTT	CASSGQPNQPQHF
TRBV7-2	.	.	TRBJ1-1	TGTGCTTCAGATCCAGGTTTTGGAGGAGCTTTCTTT	CASDPGFGGAFF
TRBV4-1	TRBD2	.	TRBJ2-1	TGCGCCAGCAGCCAAGATCTAGCGGGGACCTACAATGAGCAGTTCTTC	CASSQDLAGTYNEQFF
TRBV7-2	TRBD1	few	TRBJ1-4	TGTGCCAGCAGCTTAGCGCTTCGGAGGGACAGCTCTAATGAAAAACTGTTTTTT	CASSLALRRDSSNEKLFF
TRBV7-2	.	few	TRBJ2-2	TGTGCCAGCAGCTTACCGGCTAGCTGGCCCGGGGAGCTGTTTTTT	CASSLPASWPGELFF
TRBV4-1	.	.	TRBJ1-5	TGCGCCAGCAGCCACGGACCCGGAGGTCAGCCCCAGCATTTT	CASSHGPGGQPQHF
TRBV30	TRBD1	.	TRBJ2-7	TGTGCCTGGAGTCAGGGACAGGCGAACTACGAGCAGTACTTC	CAWSQGQANYEQYF
TRBV29-1	.	.	TRBJ2-7	TGCAGCGTTGAAGGCAGGGGTCTACAGCAGTACTTC	CSVEGRGLQQYF
TRBV21-1	.	few	TRBJ1-2	TGTGCCAGCAGCAAAGAGGGGGTGGTATATGGCTACACCTTC	CASSKEGVVYGYTF
TRBV2	TRBD1	once	TRBJ1-2	TGTGCCAGCAGAGCCCTGACAGGGGGCTTTAGCGGCTACACCTTC	CASRALTGGFSGYTF
TRBV2	TRBD1	.	TRBJ1-1	TGTGCCAGCAGTCTCCAGGGGGGGAACACTGAAGCTTTCTTT	CASSLQGGNTEAFF
TRBV20-1	.	.	TRBJ1-2	TGCAGTGCCCAAGGGGGGGAGGGCTACACCTTC	CSAQGGEGYTF
TRBV5-4	.	.	TRBJ2-5	TGTGCCAGCAGCTTGGTTGGGGCCCAAGAGACCCAGTACTTC	CASSLVGAQETQYF
TRBV14	.	few	TRBJ1-4	TGTGCCAGCAGCCGCGCAGGGGCGCTCGGTGAAAAACTGTTTTTT	CASSRAGALGEKLFF
TRBV4-3	.	few	TRBJ1-6	TGCGCCAGCAGCCAAGCCCGGGATTCACCCCTCCACTTT	CASSQARDSPLHF
TRBV27	.	.	TRBJ2-1	TGTGCCAGCATCGATGGGGCCGGGGGGCCCCGTGGGGATGAGCAGTTCTTC	CASIDGAGGPRGDEQFF
TRBV7-8	TRBD2	.	TRBJ2-5	TGTGCCAGCATCCCGGGGACTAGCAAAGAGACCCAGTACTTC	CASIPGTSKETQYF
TRBV5-1	TRBD2	few	TRBJ2-7	TGCGCCAGCAGCTTGGCAGCGGGGGCGAACTACGAGCAGTACTTC	CASSLAAGANYEQYF
TRBV5-1	TRBD2	.	TRBJ2-5	TGCGCCAGCAGCTTCCTAGCGGGCGATCAAGAGACCCAGTACTTC	CASSFLAGDQETQYF
TRBV14	TRBD1	once	TRBJ2-2	TGTGCCAGCAGTCGACTTCCGGGACAGGGGACCGGGGAGCTGTTTTTT	CASSRLPGQGTGELFF
TRBV27	TRBD2	.	TRBJ2-7	TGTGCCAGCAAACTAGCGGGGGCCAACTCCTACGAGCAGTACTTC	CASKLAGANSYEQYF
TRBV2	.	.	TRBJ2-7	TGTGCCAGCAGTGAGAGGGAAAGCTCCTACGAGCAGTACTTC	CASSERESSYEQYF
TRBV18	.	few	TRBJ2-7	TGTGCCAGCTCACCGAGCTCCTACGAGCAGTACTTC	CASSPSSYEQYF
TRBV7-3	TRBD1	few	TRBJ1-2	TGTGCCAGCAGCCTGACAGGGGTAGGGTATGGCTACACCTTC	CASSLTGVGYGYTF
TRBV10-3	.	.	TRBJ1-2	TGTGCCATCAGTGAGTCGAGGGTAGTCCCTAACTATGGCTACACCTTC	CAISESRVVPNYGYTF
TRBV28	.	.	TRBJ1-6	TGTGCCAGCAGGCGTTCCAATTCACCCCTCCACTTT	CASRRSNSPLHF
TRBV29-1	TRBD2	.	TRBJ2-5	TGCAGCGCCCGGGAGGGCAGGGGAGAGACCCAGTACTTC	CSAREGRGETQYF
TRBV5-5	TRBD2	few	TRBJ2-1	TGTGCCAGCAGCCCCCGACTAGCGGGGTACAATGAGCAGTTCTTC	CASSPRLAGYNEQFF
TRBV30	.	.	TRBJ1-2	TGTGCCTGGAGTGGCGGGACCGATGGCTACACCTTC	CAWSGGTDGYTF